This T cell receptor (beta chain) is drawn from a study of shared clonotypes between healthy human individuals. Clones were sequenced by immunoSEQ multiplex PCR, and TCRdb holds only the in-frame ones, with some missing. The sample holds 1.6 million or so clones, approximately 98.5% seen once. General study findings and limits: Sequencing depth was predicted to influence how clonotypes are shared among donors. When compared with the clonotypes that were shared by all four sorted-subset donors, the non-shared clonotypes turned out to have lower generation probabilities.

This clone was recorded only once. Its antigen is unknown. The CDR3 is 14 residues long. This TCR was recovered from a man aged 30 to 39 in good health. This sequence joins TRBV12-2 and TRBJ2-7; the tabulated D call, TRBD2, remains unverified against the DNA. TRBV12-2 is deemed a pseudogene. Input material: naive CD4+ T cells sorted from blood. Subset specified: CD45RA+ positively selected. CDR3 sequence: CASRPNSPSDEQYF. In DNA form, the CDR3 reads TGTGCAAGTCGCCCAAATTCTCCATCGGACGAGCAGTACTTC.